The 12 T cell receptor beta chains below all came from one sample that was sequenced in a study of blood T cell repertoires in COVID-19. Some clones are missing from TCRdb's copy, which holds only in-frame ones; the method was immunoSEQ multiplex PCR. This table holds fewer than 250,000 clones, 70% to 85% found once. The sequenced material came from peripheral blood. The receptors derive from a woman of 80 years or more with acute or convalescent COVID-19.

V gene TRBV14 combines with J gene TRBJ1-1, with 8 positions matching TRBD1. With 3 bases clipped from V and 1 base from J, the junction kept 7 bases outside the gene matches. There are 16 residues in the CDR3. Germline values: CDR1 SGHDN, CDR2 FVKESK. The CDR3: CASSHLSGTGNTEAFF. CDR3 in DNA: TGTGCCAGCAGCCATCTCTCCGGGACAGGGAACACTGAAGCTTTCTTT.

The chain is built from TRBV5-6 and TRBJ1-5; D may be TRBD1 (6 bases). Germline values: CDR1 SGHDT, CDR2 YYEEEE. CDR3 length: 12 amino acids. Trimming pared 4 bases from V and 5 bases from J, leaving 7 bases between. The CDR3 DNA is TGTGCCAGCAGCGGGGGCGATCAGCCCCAGCATTTT. This translates into CASSGGDQPQHF.

The gene calls are TRBV7-2 and TRBJ1-1, with 12 nucleotides matching TRBD1. J was trimmed by 6 bases and V by 1 base; bases with no gene match: 3. Germline CDR1 reads SGHTA; CDR2 reads FQGNSA. CDR3 length equals 15 residues. The CDR3 region has the DNA TGTGCCAGCAGCTTAGGAGGGACAGGGGGCTCTGAAGCTTTCTTT. Its translation: CASSLGGTGGSEAFF.

This clone has only one observation. The gene calls are TRBV14 and TRBJ2-4; no reliable D call. V lost 4 bases, J lost 0 bases, and 16 bases lay in between. Per the germline V gene, CDR1 is SGHDN and CDR2 is FVKESK. This CDR3 has 17 amino acids. The CDR3, as DNA: TGTGCCAGCAGCCCTATGGGCACTTCGCTAGCCAAAAACATTCAGTACTTC. Its protein product is CASSPMGTSLAKNIQYF.

This clone was seen a few times. The chain links TRBV27 to TRBJ1-2; 8 bases are a match to TRBD1. The CDR3 has 18 amino acids. V lost 4 bases and J lost 4; bases outside the gene matches: 17. Germline assignment: CDR1 MNHEY and CDR2 SMNVEV (reference sequence). The CDR3 nucleotides are TGTGCCAGCAGTTCCAGGACAGGGCAAGGTGCTTCCCCCTATGGCTACACCTTC. Its translation: CASSSRTGQGASPYGYTF.

The sample holds a few counts of this clone. The gene calls are TRBV12-3 or TRBV12-4 and TRBJ2-5; D ambiguous. V was shortened by 5 bases and J by 9 bases, with 13 bases between the two germline ends. The CDR3 is made up of 12 amino acids. CDR3 in amino acids: CASSPPRMAQYF. DNA of the CDR3: TGTGCCAGCAGTCCCCCTAGAATGGCCCAGTACTTC.

This clone has just a few counts. The rearrangement links TRBV11-2 to TRBJ1-6; a possible D gene is TRBD1 (5 bases). There are 18 residues in the CDR3. The V and J ends lost 5 bases and 4 bases respectively, with 21 bases between them. Germline V CDR1 and CDR2: SGHAT, FQNNGV. The CDR3: CASSAFGGRALYNSPLHF. In nucleotides, the CDR3 is TGTGCCAGCAGCGCCTTTGGGGGGAGGGCCCTTTATAATTCACCCCTCCACTTT. Looking up the rest from reference TRBV11-2 and TRBJ1-6 gives the full variable domain: EAGVAQSPRYKIIEKRQSVAFWCNPISGHATLYWYQQILGQGPKLLIQFQNNGVVDDSQLPKDRFSAERLKGVDSTLKIQPAKLEDSAVYLCASSAFGGRALYNSPLHFGNGTRLTVT.

The gene calls are TRBV7-8 and TRBJ2-1; D might be TRBD2 (5 bases). CDR1 is SGHVS and CDR2 is FQNEAQ in the germline V gene. The CDR3 contains 15 residues. The V and J ends lost 5 bases and 2 bases respectively, with 13 bases between them. CDR3 nucleotide sequence: TGTGCCAGCAGCCTCGAGGGCCGGGCCTACAATGAGCAGTTCTTC. It specifies CASSLEGRAYNEQFF. The entire variable domain, with the rest obtained from reference TRBV7-8 and TRBJ2-1, is as follows: GAGVSQSPRYKVAKRGQDVALRCDPISGHVSLFWYQQALGQGPEFLTYFQNEAQLDKSGLPSDRFFAERPEGSVSTLKIQRTQQEDSAVYLCASSLEGRAYNEQFFGPGTRLTVL.

The chain has TRBV11-2 and TRBJ1-3; 7 bases fit TRBD1. Germline CDR1 reads SGHAT; CDR2 reads FQNNGV. This CDR3 has 19 residues. V was clipped by 5 bases and J by 0 bases; unmatched bases: 16. CDR3 sequence (DNA): TGTGCCAGCAGCAAAGGCCAGGGGGTTTATTCCCACTCTGGAAACACCATATATTTT. This encodes CASSKGQGVYSHSGNTIYF.

This chain links TRBV6-6 with TRBJ2-2, with 7 positions matching TRBD1. This CDR3 contains 15 residues. Unmatched junction bases numbered 8, after V lost 6 bases and J lost 4 bases. Per the germline V gene, CDR1 is MNHNY and CDR2 is SVGAGI (reference sequence). This CDR3 reads CASSADRVGTGELFF. Written as DNA, the CDR3 is TGTGCCAGCAGCGCTGACAGGGTCGGCACCGGGGAGCTGTTTTTT.

The chain carries TRBV7-2 and TRBJ1-6, with D perhaps TRBD1 (6 bases). The germline V and J ends were trimmed by 5 bases and 9 bases, with 17 bases remaining between them. This CDR3 contains 15 residues. CDR1 is SGHTA and CDR2 is FQGNSA in the germline V gene. Here the CDR3 reads CASSQTQQGSSPLHF. CDR3 bases: TGTGCCAGCAGCCAAACCCAACAGGGATCTTCACCCCTCCACTTT. The full variable domain, with the rest looked up from reference TRBV7-2 and TRBJ1-6, is GAGVSQSPSNKVTEKGKDVELRCDPISGHTALYWYRQSLGQGLEFLIYFQGNSAPDKSGLPSDRFSAERTGGSVSTLTIQRTQQEDSAVYLCASSQTQQGSSPLHFGNGTRLTVT.

The rearrangement joins TRBV9 to TRBJ2-3, with D maybe TRBD1 (7 bases). Germline assignment: CDR1 SGDLS and CDR2 YYNGEE. The CDR3 has 14 amino acids. V was shortened by 3 bases and J by 4 bases, with 12 bases between the two germline ends. CDR3 sequence: CASSAARGADTQYF. CDR3 in DNA: TGTGCCAGCAGCGCTGCCAGGGGGGCAGATACGCAGTATTTT.